This entry lists 29 T cell receptor beta chains sequenced from one sample in a study of T cell responses to AZD1222 COVID-19 vaccine. TCRdb keeps only in-frame clones here, not all; method: immunoSEQ multiplex PCR. The sample consists of 150,000 to 200,000 clones, approximately 86% of them appearing once. The sample consisted of peripheral blood, taken 28 days after the second AZD1222 dose. The receptors originated from an adult who received the AZD1222 COVID-19 vaccine.

V usage is TRBV7-9 and J usage is TRBJ2-7; 8 nucleotides agree with TRBD1. Germline V gene sequence: CDR1 SEHNR, CDR2 FQNEAQ (reference sequence). V was pared by 3 bases and J by 0 bases, with 7 bases of the junction left unmatched. This CDR3 is built from 16 residues. The CDR3 DNA reads TGTGCCAGCAGCTTCGACAGGGGTCAGGGCTCCTACGAGCAGTACTTC. Protein product: CASSFDRGQGSYEQYF.

The chain employs TRBV25-1 and TRBJ1-1; 7 bases are a match to TRBD1. Germline V lookup: CDR1 MGHDK, CDR2 SYGVNS. V was clipped by 10 bases and J by 5 bases; unmatched bases: 16. This CDR3 spans 15 amino acids. CDR3: CATPKGRGLGTEAFF. CDR3 sequence (DNA): TGTGCCACCCCCAAAGGTAGGGGGCTAGGTACTGAAGCTTTCTTT.

The chain links TRBV14 to TRBJ1-2, with D unresolved. Per the germline V gene, CDR1 is SGHDN and CDR2 is FVKESK. The CDR3 sequence is 12 residues long. The ends were cut back, 1 base at V and 5 bases at J, with 5 bases in the middle. The CDR3 region has the DNA TGTGCCAGCAGCCAAGGAGGGTATGGCTACACCTTC. Protein product: CASSQGGYGYTF. The full variable domain, rest sourced from reference TRBV14 and TRBJ1-2, is EAGVTQFPSHSVIEKGQTVTLRCDPISGHDNLYWYRRVMGKEIKFLLHFVKESKQDESGMPNNRFLAERTGGTYSTLKVQPAELEDSGVYFCASSQGGYGYTFGSGTRLTVV.

The J gene is TRBJ2-2, the V gene TRBV19; 10 bases map to TRBD1. This CDR3 spans 14 amino acids. Per the germline V gene, CDR1 is LNHDA and CDR2 is SQIVND (reference sequence). After removal of 5 bases from V and 6 bases from J, the junction contained 3 bases not matched to a gene. The CDR3 nucleotides read TGTGCCAGTAGTCCAGGACAGGGGGCCGGGGAGCTGTTTTTT. Amino acid sequence: CASSPGQGAGELFF.

This chain links TRBV2 with TRBJ2-1; the D gene is possibly TRBD2 (6 bases). The CDR3 length is 17 residues. Germline CDR1 and CDR2: SNHLY and FYNNEI. The V end was cut by 6 bases, the J end by 0 bases, with 18 bases between. CDR3 sequence: CASSPIPGVSSYNEQFF. CDR3 DNA sequence: TGTGCCAGCAGCCCTATACCGGGGGTAAGCTCCTACAATGAGCAGTTCTTC.

The J gene is TRBJ2-7, the V gene TRBV5-6; D call uncertain. V was pared by 2 bases and J by 5 bases, with 11 bases between. CDR1 is SGHDT and CDR2 is YYEEEE in the germline V gene. There are 13 residues in the CDR3. The CDR3 loop reads CASSFSVFDEQYF. The DNA for the CDR3 is TGTGCCAGCAGCTTTTCTGTGTTTGACGAGCAGTACTTC.

The sample holds a few counts of this clone. The chain carries TRBV28 and TRBJ2-1, with D maybe TRBD1 (5 bases). CDR3 length: 14 amino acids. In germline, CDR1 is MDHEN, CDR2 SYDVKM. With 1 base removed from V and 8 bases from J, the gap between germline ends came to 12 bases. The CDR3, as DNA: TGTGCCAGCAGTTTATCACAGGTTGAGGATGAGCAGTTCTTC. Protein product: CASSLSQVEDEQFF. The full variable domain, with the rest looked up from reference TRBV28 and TRBJ2-1, is DVKVTQSSRYLVKRTGEKVFLECVQDMDHENMFWYRQDPGLGLRLIYFSYDVKMKEKGDIPEGYSVSREKKERFSLILESASTNQTSMYLCASSLSQVEDEQFFGPGTRLTVL.

The gene calls are TRBV4-1 and TRBJ2-7, with TRBD1 matching 8 bases. Germline V gives CDR1 MGHRA, CDR2 YSYEKL. The CDR3 extends over 16 amino acids. V lost 0 bases, J lost 1 base, and 5 bases stayed unmatched. CDR3 protein: CASSQDGQGDSYEQYF. As DNA, the CDR3 is TGCGCCAGCAGCCAAGACGGACAGGGAGATTCCTACGAGCAGTACTTC.

The chain uses TRBV7-9 and TRBJ2-7, with 9 bases that match TRBD2. With V trimmed by 0 bases and J by 6 bases, 9 bases remained unmatched. Germline V CDR1 and CDR2: SEHNR, FQNEAQ (reference sequence). The CDR3 contains 16 residues. The CDR3 bases are TGTGCCAGCAGCTTAGCGAAGGCTAGCGGGGTGACCGAGCAGTACTTC. Translated: CASSLAKASGVTEQYF.

This chain connects TRBV9 to TRBJ2-3; 9 bases map to TRBD1. Germline trimming cut 3 bases from V and 11 bases from J; bases unmatched to any gene: 1. CDR1 and CDR2 from the germline V gene are SGDLS and YYNGEE. This CDR3 has 11 residues. CDR3 sequence: CASSGGQGQYF. CDR3 DNA sequence: TGTGCCAGCAGCGGGGGACAGGGGCAGTATTTT.

As regards this clone: The same CDR3 can be traced to other DNA sequences in this sample. The chain couples TRBV28 to TRBJ2-1, with D uncertain. The CDR3 is made up of 15 amino acids. Germline assignment: CDR1 MDHEN and CDR2 SYDVKM. Trimming removed 2 bases from V and 3 bases from J, with 11 bases in between. CDR3 nucleotide sequence: TGTGCCAGCAGTTTACGGCGTGGCAGCTACAATGAGCAGTTCTTC. This gives the protein CASSLRRGSYNEQFF.

This chain uses TRBV5-4 with TRBJ1-3; 8 nucleotides match TRBD1. CDR1 is SGHNT, CDR2 YYREEE, per germline (reference sequence). V gave up 4 bases and J gave up 0 bases; unmatched junction bases: 3. The CDR3 extends over 15 amino acids. The CDR3 DNA reads TGTGCCAGCAGCCCGGACAGGGTCTCTGGAAACACCATATATTTT. Its translation is CASSPDRVSGNTIYF. Looking up the rest from reference TRBV5-4 and TRBJ1-3 gives the full variable domain: ETGVTQSPTHLIKTRGQQVTLRCSSQSGHNTVSWYQQALGQGPQFIFQYYREEENGRGNFPPRFSGLQFPNYSSELNVNALELDDSALYLCASSPDRVSGNTIYFGEGSWLTVV.

In this sample, this clone turned up once. The chain has TRBV27 and TRBJ2-2; D is ambiguous. This CDR3 spans 15 amino acids. Trimming removed 6 bases from V and 1 base from J, with 12 bases in between. In germline, CDR1 is MNHEY, CDR2 SMNVEV (reference sequence). For the CDR3, the DNA is TGTGCCAGCAGCAGACGGAGACAGAACACCGGGGAGCTGTTTTTT. This encodes CASSRRRQNTGELFF.

The CDR3 spells CASSLDGSYTEAFF. The CDR3 DNA reads TGTGCCAGCAGCTTGGATGGAAGTTACACTGAAGCTTTCTTT. This chain connects TRBV5-4 to TRBJ1-1; unclear D gene. The CDR3 contains 14 residues. Germline lookup yields CDR1 SGHNT and CDR2 YYREEE (reference sequence). V lost 0 bases and J 3 bases, leaving 9 bases between the germline ends.

The chain combines TRBV7-3 with TRBJ1-1, with D hard to call. The CDR3 loop spans 13 amino acids. Trimming pared 5 bases from V and 3 bases from J, leaving 10 bases between. Per germline, CDR1 SGHTA and CDR2 FQGTGA. The CDR3 DNA sequence: TGTGCCAGCAGCCAAACGTGGGACACTGAAGCTTTCTTT. Its translation is CASSQTWDTEAFF.

V usage is TRBV28 and J usage is TRBJ1-2; 8 bases are a match to TRBD1. J gave up 6 bases and V 6 bases, and 18 bases lay outside the gene matches. The CDR3 extends over 17 amino acids. The germline gives CDR1 MDHEN, CDR2 SYDVKM. The CDR3 loop is CASSLAGQGGVSDGYTF. The DNA for the CDR3 is TGTGCCAGCAGCCTGGCCGGACAGGGTGGGGTATCGGATGGCTACACCTTC.

The CDR3, as DNA: TGTGCCAGCAGCTCGACGGGACAGGGTACGAATGAGCAGTTCTTC. It yields the protein CASSSTGQGTNEQFF. The rearrangement links TRBV7-3 to TRBJ2-1, with 9 nucleotides matching TRBD1. V shed 4 bases, J shed 7 bases, and the junction held 8 bases outside the gene matches. The germline V gene has CDR1 SGHTA and CDR2 FQGTGA. The CDR3 is 15 residues long.

V usage is TRBV10-1 and J usage is TRBJ2-5, with D perhaps matching TRBD2 (6 bases). CDR3 length equals 14 residues. Germline values: CDR1 WNHNN, CDR2 SYGVQD (reference sequence). V lost 4 bases and J lost 3, with 12 bases in between. CDR3: CASSASPGEETQYF. The CDR3 coding sequence is TGCGCCAGCAGTGCCTCCCCGGGGGAAGAGACCCAGTACTTC.

The V and J genes are TRBV9 and TRBJ2-1; D is unclear. Looked up from germline, CDR1 is SGDLS and CDR2 is YYNGEE. V gave up 0 bases and J gave up 4 bases, with 8 bases separating them. The CDR3 consists of 14 residues. DNA for the CDR3: TGTGCCAGCAGCGTAGGGACGAGATACAATGAGCAGTTCTTC. Translating gives CASSVGTRYNEQFF.

Here the CDR3 DNA reads TGTGCCAGCAGCCCCCAGAGGGCCACTTACAATGAGCAGTTCTTC. This codes for CASSPQRATYNEQFF. The chain is built from TRBV9 and TRBJ2-1; perhaps TRBD2 as D (5 bases). Between the trimmed V and J ends, which lost 4 bases and 4 bases, there was a span of 15 bases. Germline assignment: CDR1 SGDLS and CDR2 YYNGEE. There are 15 residues in the CDR3.

CDR3 DNA sequence: TGTGCCAGCAGCTTTCACTCGGGGGCCAATGAGCAGTTCTTC. It is translated as CASSFHSGANEQFF. The chain recombines TRBV7-2 with TRBJ2-1; D may match TRBD1 or TRBD2 (6 bases each). Germline V lookup: CDR1 SGHTA, CDR2 FQGNSA. V was shortened by 3 bases and J by 6 bases, with 12 bases between the two germline ends. The CDR3 covers 14 residues.

The genes are TRBV6-5 and TRBJ2-1; TRBD2 matches 8 bases. Looked up from germline, CDR1 is MNHEY and CDR2 is SVGAGI. Trimming removed 10 bases from V and 1 base from J; junction bases left unmatched: 6. This CDR3 is built from 14 residues. DNA of the CDR3: TGTGCCATCCGAAGCGGGGGATCCTACAATGAGCAGTTCTTC. Amino acid sequence: CAIRSGGSYNEQFF.

The rearrangement uses TRBV19 and TRBJ1-6; D may be TRBD1 (6 bases). V was clipped by 3 bases and J by 10 bases, with 13 bases between them. CDR3 length equals 14 residues. CDR1 and CDR2 (germline): LNHDA, SQIVND (reference sequence). The CDR3 protein is CASSIRDTGSPLHF. Written as DNA, the CDR3 is TGTGCCAGTAGTATCCGGGACACAGGGTCACCCCTCCACTTT.

The chain combines TRBV6-2 or TRBV6-3 with TRBJ1-5, with a tentative D call TRBD1 (5 bases). V gave up 2 bases and J gave up 7 bases, with 9 bases separating them. Germline V lookup: CDR1 MNHEY, CDR2 SVGEGT. CDR3 length: 13 residues. The CDR3 DNA sequence: TGTGCCAGCAGTTACCCCGCAGGGCAGCCCCAGCATTTT. Encoded protein: CASSYPAGQPQHF.

This rearrangement joins TRBV27 to TRBJ1-6; no definite D call. The germline V gene encodes CDR1 MNHEY and CDR2 SMNVEV (reference sequence). The CDR3 contains 13 residues. The V end was cut by 3 bases, the J end by 6 bases, with 6 bases between. The CDR3 sequence: CASSFGSNSPLHF. As DNA, the CDR3 is TGTGCCAGCAGTTTTGGGAGTAATTCACCCCTCCACTTT.

The genes are TRBV11-2 and TRBJ2-4; no clear D gene. The V and J ends lost 7 bases and 8 bases respectively, with 18 bases between them. Per germline, CDR1 SGHAT and CDR2 FQNNGV. The CDR3 length is 14 residues. The CDR3 spells CASTSILTWDIQYF. Here the CDR3 DNA reads TGTGCCAGCACCTCAATCCTGACTTGGGACATTCAGTACTTC.

The gene calls are TRBV5-1 and TRBJ1-4; TRBD1 might be the D (5 bases). The germline gives CDR1 SGHRS, CDR2 YFSETQ. This CDR3 comprises 14 residues. V was cut by 9 bases and J by 3 bases, with 15 bases left in between. CDR3 DNA sequence: TGCGCCACCACCCGGAGGGACCCTAATGAAAAACTGTTTTTT. Its protein product is CATTRRDPNEKLFF.

The J gene is TRBJ2-1, the V gene TRBV15; D ambiguous. CDR1 LNHNV and CDR2 YYDKDF come from the germline V gene (reference sequence). The CDR3 extends over 12 amino acids. Deletions cut 1 base from V and 8 bases from J, with 6 bases between. The CDR3 sequence: CATSRVRDEQFF. The CDR3 nucleotides read TGTGCCACCAGCAGAGTTAGGGATGAGCAGTTCTTC.

The chain employs TRBV19 and TRBJ1-4; no firm D call. The CDR3 has 14 amino acids. Trimming shortened V by 5 bases and J by 7 bases, and 14 bases separated the two germline ends. The V gene's germline CDR1 is LNHDA and CDR2 SQIVND (reference sequence). The CDR3 nucleotides are TGTGCCAGTAGTTGGTTACCAGCGGGTGAAAAACTGTTTTTT. Protein product: CASSWLPAGEKLFF.